A single sample gave rise to the 31 T cell receptor beta chains below, sequenced in a study of Graves' ophthalmopathy and Graves' hyperthyroidism. Amplification of TCR beta CDR3 regions used RNA transcripts. Following a first-round RT-PCR that used HTBI primers, a second-round multiplex PCR was carried out. TCRdb analysed the multiplex PCR reads with MiXCR anew, one entry per CDR3 protein. The sample yields some 380,000 distinct CDR3 sequences, roughly 15% seen once. The material sequenced was peripheral blood. All receptors derive from a woman between 18 and 30 years old with stable Graves' hyperthyroidism.

This clonotype has at least ten counts. V gene TRBV19 combines with J gene TRBJ1-1; D remains ambiguous. There are 15 residues in the CDR3. Germline CDR1 and CDR2: LNHDA and SQIVND (reference sequence). V was clipped by 3 bases and J by 4 bases, with 15 bases between them. Written as DNA, the CDR3 is TGTGCCAGTAGTATTTTCGAGGGTTTATTCACTGAAGCTTTCTTT. Residues: CASSIFEGLFTEAFF.

There are many counts of this clonotype. V and J are TRBV10-3 and TRBJ1-1; D remains unclear. The CDR3 sequence is 15 residues long. V was pared by 5 bases and J by 1 base, with 14 bases between. Germline V gene data show CDR1 as ENHRY and CDR2 as SYGVKD. The DNA for the CDR3 is TGTGCCATCAGTAACCAGAGGACGGCGAACACTGAAGCTTTCTTT. The encoded protein is CAISNQRTANTEAFF.

As regards this clonotype: Relative to the germline gene, one junction end is altered; a read error may explain this. This chain links TRBV7-3 with TRBJ1-2; D not resolved. CDR1 SGHTA and CDR2 FQGTGA come from the germline V gene. The CDR3 extends over 9 amino acids. CDR3 region: CVSGSRYTF. CDR3 DNA sequence: TGTGTCAGCGGGAGTCGTTACACCTTC.

This clonotype was recorded many times. Germline is not matched at one junction end, which may reflect a read error. The CDR3 sequence: CASSSGQTQETQYF. The CDR3 DNA is TGTGCCAGCAGCTCGGGACAGACCCAAGAAACCCAGTACTTC. The rearrangement joins TRBV7-9 to TRBJ2-5; TRBD1 matches 7 bases. The CDR3 sequence is 14 residues long. CDR1 and CDR2 from the germline V gene are SEHNR and FQNEAQ (reference sequence).

This clonotype was seen at least ten times. The chain uses TRBV18 and TRBJ1-2; D is undetermined. Germline values: CDR1 KGHSH, CDR2 LQKENI. The germline V and J ends were trimmed by 3 bases and 4 bases, with 9 bases remaining between them. The CDR3 contains 13 residues. CDR3 loop: CASSPQESYGYTF. The CDR3 region has the DNA TGTGCCAGCTCACCGCAGGAAAGCTATGGCTACACCTTC.

This clonotype has just a few counts. The chain employs TRBV3-1 and TRBJ2-2, with TRBD1 identical over 8 bases. V lost 3 bases and J lost 5; bases outside the gene matches: 2. The CDR3 is made up of 14 amino acids. Looked up from germline, CDR1 is LGHDT and CDR2 is YNNKEL (reference sequence). The chain's CDR3 is CASSQDRVTGELFF. The CDR3 nucleotides are TGTGCCAGCAGCCAGGACAGGGTAACCGGGGAGCTGTTTTTT.

Concerning this clonotype: A junction end diverges from the germline sequence, so it may reflect a read error. This chain connects TRBV10-3 to TRBJ2-3; D is ambiguous. The CDR3 consists of 13 residues. Per germline, CDR1 ENHRY and CDR2 SYGVKD. As DNA, the CDR3 is TGTGCCATCGGACCAGGTGGCACGGATACGCAGTATTTT. This sequence encodes CAIGPGGTDTQYF.

The V gene is TRBV20-1, the J gene TRBJ2-5; weak D call: TRBD1 (6 bases). Trimming shortened V by 5 bases and J by 3 bases, and 13 bases separated the two germline ends. This CDR3 has 13 residues. Germline V CDR1 and CDR2: DFQATT, SNEGSKA (reference sequence). The CDR3 coding sequence is TGCAGTGCTCCAGGACAGACGGAAGAGACCCAGTACTTC. Protein product: CSAPGQTEETQYF.

In its sample, this clonotype was seen many times. The chain combines TRBV20-1 with TRBJ2-7; D remains unclear. Germline CDR1 DFQATT, CDR2 SNEGSKA (reference sequence). This CDR3 region has 14 residues. V dropped 4 bases and J dropped 3 bases, with 16 bases sitting between them. DNA of the CDR3: TGCAGTGCTAAACTGGCGAAGGAGCTCTACGAGCAGTACTTC. Translated, it gives CSAKLAKELYEQYF.

This clonotype has ten or more counts. The chain uses TRBV6-5 and TRBJ1-5, with 10 bases lining up with TRBD1. With 6 bases clipped from V and 4 bases from J, the junction kept 6 bases outside the gene matches. Germline CDR1 and CDR2: MNHEY and SVGAGI. The CDR3 runs to 15 residues. The CDR3 DNA is TGTGCCAGCAGCTTCGGACAGGGGGTAAATCAGCCCCAGCATTTT. Its translation: CASSFGQGVNQPQHF.

This clonotype was counted ten times or more. This rearrangement joins TRBV19 to TRBJ2-7; 13 bases line up with TRBD2. The CDR3 covers 16 residues. The ends lost 4 bases at V and 5 bases at J; junction bases unmatched: 8. The germline V gene has CDR1 LNHDA and CDR2 SQIVND (reference sequence). DNA of the CDR3: TGTGCCAGTAGTACCCGGAGTGGGACTAGCGGGAACGAGCAGTACTTC. Translated: CASSTRSGTSGNEQYF.

The sample holds many counts of this clonotype. V is TRBV6-5 and J is TRBJ1-2; D uncertain. The CDR3 extends over 14 amino acids. Germline CDR1 and CDR2: MNHEY and SVGAGI. Trimming removed 0 bases at V and 10 bases at J, with 15 bases between. The CDR3 loop is CASSYSSRGTDYTF. CDR3 nucleotides: TGTGCCAGCAGTTACTCGAGTCGGGGAACGGACTACACCTTC.

This clonotype was observed a handful of times. It may be a read error: a sequence one base away is much more abundant. This chain links TRBV15 with TRBJ1-1, with D unresolved. This CDR3 is 14 amino acids long. Per germline, CDR1 LNHNV and CDR2 YYDKDF (reference sequence). CDR3 in amino acids: CAASITDGNTEAFF. The CDR3, as DNA: TGTGCCGCCAGCATAACGGACGGCAACACTGAAGCTTTCTTT.

In its sample, this clonotype was seen many times. The V and J genes are TRBV24-1 and TRBJ1-2, with a tentative D call TRBD1 (5 bases). The CDR3 totals 13 residues. Trimming took off 5 bases at V and 8 bases at J, with 14 bases between the two ends. Per germline, CDR1 KGHDR and CDR2 SFDVKD. The CDR3 loop is CATSVGRDWGYTF. CDR3 DNA: TGTGCCACCAGTGTCGGCAGGGACTGGGGCTACACCTTC.

This clonotype was observed at least ten times. The V call is TRBV6-5, the J call TRBJ1-2, with D tentatively TRBD1 (5 bases). Looked up from germline, CDR1 is MNHEY and CDR2 is SVGAGI. The V and J ends lost 10 bases and 2 bases respectively, with 14 bases between them. The CDR3 runs to 13 residues. CDR3 coding DNA: TGTGCCACCCTCAAGGGGATGAACTATGGCTACACCTTC. It yields the protein CATLKGMNYGYTF.

This clonotype was recorded many times. This sequence joins TRBV12-3 or TRBV12-4 and TRBJ2-5; TRBD1 might be the D (6 bases). The ends were cut back, 6 bases at V and 5 bases at J, with 16 bases in the middle. This CDR3 is 14 amino acids long. The CDR3, as DNA: TGTGCCAGCAGCCGAGGGACAACCCAGGAGACCCAGTACTTC. Translating gives CASSRGTTQETQYF.

A note on this clonotype: At one end the junction does not follow the germline gene, possibly because of a read error. The gene calls are TRBV6-1 and TRBJ1-1; possibly TRBD1 for D (6 bases). Germline lookup yields CDR1 MNHNS and CDR2 SASEGT. This CDR3 comprises 13 residues. The CDR3 DNA reads TGTGCCAGCAGGGGGGGCTTCGGAACTGAAGCTTGCTTT. Its translation: CASRGGFGTEACF.

This clonotype occurred many times. The rearrangement links TRBV12-3 or TRBV12-4 to TRBJ1-5, with 9 nucleotides matching TRBD1. This CDR3 contains 16 residues. Trimming removed 6 bases from V and 0 bases from J; junction bases left unmatched: 6. CDR3 region: CASSPQGAVSNQPQHF. CDR3 nucleotides: TGTGCCAGCAGCCCACAGGGGGCTGTTAGCAATCAGCCCCAGCATTTT.

This clonotype turned up a few times. The genes are TRBV5-1 and TRBJ2-2; TRBD2 matches 7 bases. The V and J ends lost 4 bases and 4 bases, in that order; junction bases with no gene match: 13. The CDR3 loop spans 17 amino acids. CDR1 is SGHRS, CDR2 YFSETQ, per germline. The DNA for the CDR3 is TGCGCCAGCAGCCCGCCTGGCGGGAGCTATCCCACCGGGGAGCTGTTTTTT. Encoded protein: CASSPPGGSYPTGELFF.

This clonotype was counted between two and nine times. The V and J genes are TRBV12-3 or TRBV12-4 and TRBJ2-3; 7 bases are shared with TRBD1. V trimming: 7 bases; J trimming: 6 bases; junction bases outside the gene matches: 7. The CDR3 extends over 13 amino acids. CDR3 coding DNA: TGTGCCAGCATTCGAGGGACAGCGGATACGCAGTATTTT. It encodes CASIRGTADTQYF.

Worth noting for this clonotype: The missing conserved phenylalanine or tryptophan at the end of this CDR3 makes a read error likely. The DNA is omitted, as the CDR3 cannot be located on it reliably, and the CDR3 follows TCRdb's listing. This chain's CDR3 is CASSYSRKRAGALQETQDY. The chain is built from TRBV6-2 or TRBV6-3 and TRBJ2-5; TRBD1 is taken as the D call from the table, unchecked against the DNA. Germline CDR1 reads MNHEY; CDR2 reads SVGEGT. The CDR3 has 19 amino acids, counting both end residues.

Only a few counts were recorded for this clonotype. J is TRBJ2-2 and V is TRBV7-6, with 7 bases matching TRBD2. The V and J ends lost 1 base and 4 bases, in that order; junction bases with no gene match: 15. The CDR3 runs 19 residues. Germline V gives CDR1 SGHVS, CDR2 FNYEAQ. The CDR3 loop reads CASSLGEGFAGSPTGELFF. CDR3 coding DNA: TGTGCCAGCAGCTTAGGGGAGGGCTTTGCAGGGAGCCCCACCGGGGAGCTGTTTTTT. The full variable domain, completed using reference TRBV7-6 and TRBJ2-2, is GAGVSQSPRYKVTKRGQDVALRCDPISGHVSLYWYRQALGQGPEFLTYFNYEAQQDKSGLPNDRFSAERPEGSISTLTIQRTEQRDSAMYRCASSLGEGFAGSPTGELFFGEGSRLTVL.

This clonotype appeared many times. The chain carries TRBV6-5 and TRBJ1-5; D is perhaps TRBD1 (5 bases). Germline V lookup: CDR1 MNHEY, CDR2 SVGAGI. This CDR3 contains 15 residues. V was pared by 7 bases and J by 0 bases, with 13 bases between. CDR3 region: CASTSGSGSNQPQHF. The CDR3 DNA reads TGTGCCAGCACCTCAGGGTCGGGTAGCAATCAGCCCCAGCATTTT.

This clonotype was observed a handful of times. The V call is TRBV7-2, the J call TRBJ1-1, with a possible D match to TRBD1 (5 bases). The CDR3 contains 15 residues. CDR1 and CDR2 from the germline V gene are SGHTA and FQGNSA. V lost 5 bases, J lost 4 bases, and 17 bases lay in between. CDR3 nucleotide sequence: TGTGCCAGCAGCCCCGGACACTCAGGAGGCACTGAAGCTTTCTTT. It specifies CASSPGHSGGTEAFF.

This clonotype was seen a few times. The chain joins TRBV4-1 to TRBJ1-2, with D uncertain. The germline V and J ends were trimmed by 2 bases and 8 bases, with 9 bases remaining between them. Germline lookup yields CDR1 MGHRA and CDR2 YSYEKL. This CDR3 comprises 12 residues. As DNA, the CDR3 is TGCGCCAGCAGCCAATTTGGGTGGGGCTACACCTTC. Translation: CASSQFGWGYTF.

The chain combines TRBV5-6 with TRBJ1-2; D uncertain. In germline, CDR1 is SGHDT, CDR2 YYEEEE. V lost 0 bases, J lost 4 bases, and 13 bases lay in between. There are 15 residues in the CDR3. This CDR3 reads CASSLAGSGSYGYTF. CDR3 bases: TGTGCCAGCAGCTTGGCCGGTAGTGGGTCCTATGGCTACACCTTC.

The CDR3 DNA is TGTGCCAGCAGTTTAGGGGGTCAGGAACAATCCTACGAGCAGTACTTC. Amino acid sequence: CASSLGGQEQSYEQYF. The chain recombines TRBV12-3 or TRBV12-4 with TRBJ2-7; D not certain. The CDR3 loop spans 16 amino acids. V lost 1 base and J 1 base, leaving 14 bases between the germline ends.

In its sample, this clonotype was seen many times. The chain couples TRBV2 to TRBJ1-1; a possible D gene is TRBD1 (5 bases). The germline gives CDR1 SNHLY, CDR2 FYNNEI. CDR3 length equals 15 residues. V was shortened by 7 bases and J by 0 bases, with 15 bases between the two germline ends. CDR3 sequence: CASNRWAGMNTEAFF. DNA of the CDR3: TGTGCCAGCAACCGCTGGGCAGGGATGAACACTGAAGCTTTCTTT.

This clonotype was seen many times. The chain recombines TRBV5-1 with TRBJ1-1, with D maybe TRBD1 (6 bases). The CDR3 sequence is 15 residues long. Germline loops: CDR1 SGHRS, CDR2 YFSETQ. Trimming left V 0 bases short and J 3 bases short, with 12 bases between. The CDR3 loop is CASSLEGGIDTEAFF. In DNA form, the CDR3 reads TGCGCCAGCAGCTTGGAGGGGGGAATAGACACTGAAGCTTTCTTT.

The rearrangement uses TRBV4-1 and TRBJ1-1; a possible D gene is TRBD1 (6 bases). Germline-derived CDR1 and CDR2 are MGHRA and YSYEKL. This CDR3 is 16 amino acids long. The V end lost 7 bases, the J end lost 3 bases, and 21 bases lay between the germline ends. The CDR3 region has the DNA TGCGCCAGCAACCTCCACCTGACAGGAGAGGACACTGAAGCTTTCTTT. It specifies CASNLHLTGEDTEAFF.

This clonotype has ten or more counts. V usage is TRBV12-3 or TRBV12-4 and J usage is TRBJ1-2, with 8 bases fitting TRBD1. V shed 6 bases and J 7 bases; nucleotides not matched to a gene: 7. The CDR3 runs to 13 residues. The chain's CDR3 is CASRQGVEGGYTF. The DNA of the CDR3 is TGTGCCAGCAGACAGGGGGTCGAGGGTGGCTACACCTTC.